The 14 T cell receptor beta chains in this list originate from one sample, sequenced in a study of blood T cell repertoires in COVID-19. Using immunoSEQ multiplex PCR, the repertoire was profiled, and TCRdb retains in-frame clones only, with some absent. The table has fewer than 95,000 clones, approximately 90% seen once. Sequenced input: peripheral blood. These receptor sequences come from a middle-aged man with active or convalescent COVID-19.

This clone was seen more than once but under ten times. The V gene is TRBV19, the J gene TRBJ1-5, with unresolved D. Germline V CDR1 and CDR2: LNHDA, SQIVND (reference sequence). V was shortened by 8 bases and J by 5 bases, with 10 bases between the two germline ends. The CDR3 spans 12 residues. The CDR3 coding sequence is TGTGCCAGTGGTTACAGAGATCAGCCCCAGCATTTT. Its protein is CASGYRDQPQHF. Drawing the rest from reference TRBV19 and TRBJ1-5, the complete variable domain is DGGITQSPKYLFRKEGQNVTLSCEQNLNHDAMYWYRQDPGQGLRLIYYSQIVNDFQKGDIAEGYSVSREKKESFPLTVTSAQKNPTAFYLCASGYRDQPQHFGDGTRLSIL.

The chain joins TRBV5-1 to TRBJ2-1; maybe TRBD2 (6 bases). Germline CDR1 reads SGHRS; CDR2 reads YFSETQ. V lost 7 bases to trimming and J lost 6 bases, with 20 bases between them. The CDR3 contains 15 residues. The DNA of the CDR3 is TGCGCCAGCGCCCAGTTAGGAGGGGTGGCCAATGAGCAGTTCTTC. As protein: CASAQLGGVANEQFF.

This rearrangement joins TRBV30 to TRBJ2-7, with D possibly TRBD1 on 5 matching bases. The germline gives CDR1 GTSNPN, CDR2 SVGIG (reference sequence). The CDR3 is 15 amino acids. V lost 3 bases and J 6 bases, leaving 21 bases between the germline ends. This CDR3 reads CAWRKKQVPSPEQYF. The CDR3 region has the DNA TGTGCCTGGAGGAAGAAACAGGTACCCTCGCCCGAGCAGTACTTC.

The chain employs TRBV24-1 and TRBJ1-5; TRBD1 is a possible D gene (5 bases). Per germline, CDR1 KGHDR and CDR2 SFDVKD. The CDR3 length is 16 residues. V was pared by 5 bases and J by 4 bases, with 17 bases between. CDR3 protein: CATSASGEGWNQPQHF. CDR3 sequence (DNA): TGTGCCACCAGTGCCTCGGGGGAGGGCTGGAATCAGCCCCAGCATTTT.

The chain couples TRBV23-1 to TRBJ1-5; TRBD1 matches 8 bases. TRBV23-1 is given ORF status, its function remaining uncertain. The CDR3 totals 19 residues. V dropped 11 bases and J dropped 0; count of bases not matched to a gene: 21. Here the CDR3 reads CASLICRGTGPYSNQPQHF. The CDR3 nucleotides read TGCGCCTCCCTCATATGTAGGGGGACAGGACCTTATAGCAATCAGCCCCAGCATTTT.

The chain recombines TRBV27 with TRBJ2-2, with a tentative D call TRBD1 (6 bases). The CDR3 is made up of 14 amino acids. V shed 5 bases and J shed 2 bases, with 9 bases lying between them. CDR1 and CDR2 from the germline V gene are MNHEY and SMNVEV (reference sequence). The CDR3 reads CASSTDRNTGELFF. CDR3 in DNA: TGTGCCAGCAGTACGGACAGAAACACCGGGGAGCTGTTTTTT.

This clone was counted only a few times. V gene TRBV5-6 combines with J gene TRBJ2-3; D perhaps matches TRBD2 (5 bases). This CDR3 contains 13 residues. The V gene lost 5 bases and the J gene lost 4 bases, with 11 bases spanning the gap. Germline CDR1 SGHDT, CDR2 YYEEEE. CDR3: CASSKLAPDTQYF. In DNA, the CDR3 is TGTGCCAGCAGTAAGCTAGCCCCAGATACGCAGTATTTT.

V is TRBV10-1 and J is TRBJ2-5; D not certain. V was shortened by 3 bases and J by 2 bases, with 7 bases between the two germline ends. This CDR3 is built from 13 residues. The germline gives CDR1 WNHNN, CDR2 SYGVQD (reference sequence). CDR3 bases: TGCGCCAGCAGTGACACTCTTCAAGAGACCCAGTACTTC. Its translation is CASSDTLQETQYF.

This CDR3 reads CASSESGTVAYEQYF. In nucleotides, the CDR3 is TGTGCCAGCAGTGAATCCGGGACAGTAGCCTACGAGCAGTACTTC. The chain uses TRBV28 and TRBJ2-7; 7 bases are shared with TRBD1. V was pared by 5 bases and J by 2 bases, with 9 bases of the junction left unmatched. The CDR3 runs 15 residues. CDR1 and CDR2 from the germline V gene are MDHEN and SYDVKM.

This chain links TRBV23-1 with TRBJ2-7, with 12 bases lining up with TRBD1. TRBV23-1 has ORF status, its function being uncertain. Losses at the gene ends were 2 bases for V and 2 bases for J; bases not matched to a gene: 4. The CDR3 has 16 amino acids. In DNA form, the CDR3 reads TGCGCCAGCAGTCAAAATGGGACAGGGGGCACCTACGAGCAGTACTTC. This translates into CASSQNGTGGTYEQYF.

This chain connects TRBV5-4 to TRBJ1-2, with D perhaps matching TRBD1 (6 bases). In germline, CDR1 is SGHNT, CDR2 YYREEE (reference sequence). The CDR3 spans 16 residues. The germline V and J ends were trimmed by 4 bases and 4 bases, with 20 bases remaining between them. The CDR3 is CASSQVNRATTYGYTF. The CDR3 bases are TGTGCCAGCAGCCAAGTCAACAGGGCTACCACCTATGGCTACACCTTC.

This clone occurred once. The genes are TRBV30 and TRBJ1-4; D is ambiguous. The germline gives CDR1 GTSNPN, CDR2 SVGIG (reference sequence). Trimming removed 0 bases at V and 7 bases at J, with 12 bases between. There are 14 residues in the CDR3. The CDR3, as DNA: TGTGCCTGGAGTGTTGGGAGTTCGGGTGAAAAACTGTTTTTT. It translates to CAWSVGSSGEKLFF.

The chain links TRBV13 to TRBJ2-3; 12 bases line up with TRBD2. This CDR3 comprises 17 residues. Germline V gene lookup returns CDR1 PRHDT and CDR2 FYEKMQ (reference sequence). V dropped 3 bases and J dropped 2; count of bases not matched to a gene: 6. DNA for the CDR3: TGTGCCAGCAGCTTTAGGACTAGCGGGGTCCCCACAGATACGCAGTATTTT. Residues: CASSFRTSGVPTDTQYF.

V usage is TRBV6-1 and J usage is TRBJ2-7; 7 nucleotides align to TRBD1. Trimming took 1 base from V and 2 from J; bases not matched to a gene: 8. The CDR3 extends over 16 amino acids. Germline V gene data show CDR1 as MNHNS and CDR2 as SASEGT. The CDR3 region has the DNA TGTGCCAGCAGTGAAGGACCCCGGGACAGCACCTACGAGCAGTACTTC. Its translation: CASSEGPRDSTYEQYF.